The 5 T cell receptor beta chains below were found in one sample sequenced in a study of blood T cell repertoires in COVID-19. The repertoire was sequenced with immunoSEQ multiplex PCR; TCRdb's copy has only in-frame clones and lacks some. Of more than 80,000 clones in the sample, roughly four fifths were seen once. Sequenced input: peripheral blood. These receptors were taken from a woman aged 55-69 years with acute or convalescent COVID-19.

The chain has TRBV10-3 and TRBJ1-2, with D unclear. The CDR3 covers 12 residues. The V gene's germline CDR1 is ENHRY and CDR2 SYGVKD. V was shortened by 8 bases and J by 0 bases, with 7 bases between the two germline ends. DNA for the CDR3: TGTGCCATCCTTCACTCTAACTATGGCTACACCTTC. It encodes CAILHSNYGYTF.

The chain recombines TRBV6-5 with TRBJ1-2, with D perhaps TRBD1 (6 bases). V was clipped by 6 bases and J by 0 bases, with 11 bases between them. The germline V gene encodes CDR1 MNHEY and CDR2 SVGAGI. This CDR3 contains 14 residues. The CDR3 nucleotides are TGTGCCAGCAGACACGACAGGACTAACTATGGCTACACCTTC. Its protein product is CASRHDRTNYGYTF.

This clone was seen once. V gene TRBV2 combines with J gene TRBJ1-1; D is uncertain. Germline V CDR1 and CDR2: SNHLY, FYNNEI. CDR3 length equals 15 residues. V lost 6 bases and J lost 5, with 19 bases in between. The chain's CDR3 is CASRALGGRGTEAFF. The CDR3 coding sequence is TGTGCCAGCAGGGCGCTCGGAGGGCGGGGTACTGAAGCTTTCTTT.

V is TRBV15 and J is TRBJ1-4; D gene uncertain. The CDR3 is 17 amino acids. Between the trimmed V and J ends, which lost 4 bases and 0 bases, there was a span of 15 bases. CDR1 is LNHNV, CDR2 YYDKDF, per germline (reference sequence). The CDR3 region is CATSKPSDTATNEKLFF. The CDR3 DNA reads TGTGCCACCAGCAAACCATCCGACACGGCAACTAATGAAAAACTGTTTTTT.

The rearrangement joins TRBV18 to TRBJ1-1; 9 positions match TRBD1. The V segment lost 3 bases and the J segment 8 bases; nucleotides outside the gene matches: 10. Germline values: CDR1 KGHSH, CDR2 LQKENI. CDR3 length: 15 residues. The CDR3 loop reads CASSPLESTGGEAFF. DNA for the CDR3: TGTGCCAGCTCACCTCTTGAATCTACAGGGGGCGAAGCTTTCTTT.